Below are 12 T cell receptor beta chains sequenced from a single sample in a study of blood T cell repertoires in COVID-19 (TCRdb year 2020). Preparation of the library involved the immunoSEQ multiplex PCR assay. Held by TCRdb, this immuneACCESS table contains in-frame sequences only and omits some clones. Under half of the omission traces to an unresolved V gene where checked; the cause of the rest is unknown. A total of over 25,000 clones appear in this sample, approximately 83% of them only once. Under 30% of the sample is taken by the ten largest. Specimen: peripheral blood. All receptors derive from a human donor in a cohort sampled during active COVID-19.

This rearrangement joins TRBV7-6 to TRBJ2-7; 7 bases line up with TRBD2. V dropped 5 bases and J dropped 7; count of bases not matched to a gene: 5. Per germline, CDR1 SGHVS and CDR2 FNYEAQ. This CDR3 is 12 amino acids long. The CDR3 DNA sequence: TGTGCCAGCAGCCCACTAGCGAATGAGCAGTACTTC. Its translation is CASSPLANEQYF.

The chain couples TRBV4-1 to TRBJ1-1; TRBD1 might be the D (6 bases). Germline CDR1 reads MGHRA; CDR2 reads YSYEKL. V was shortened by 2 bases and J by 2 bases, with 24 bases between the two germline ends. This CDR3 has 19 amino acids. CDR3 coding DNA: TGCGCCAGCAGCCAACTCCGAACCCGGGACCTTGGGGGCAACACTGAAGCTTTCTTT. Translating it yields CASSQLRTRDLGGNTEAFF.

The gene calls are TRBV3-1 (or the pseudogene TRBV3-2) and TRBJ2-3; 9 bases agree with TRBD2. The CDR3 is 16 residues long. V shed 1 base and J 4 bases; nucleotides not matched to a gene: 6. Germline CDR1 is LGHDT and CDR2 is YNNKEL (reference sequence). The CDR3 nucleotides are TGTGCCAGCAGCCAAGTCCGAGCGGGGGGATCAGATACGCAGTATTTT. Translating gives CASSQVRAGGSDTQYF.

The chain employs TRBV3-1 (or the pseudogene TRBV3-2) and TRBJ1-2; D is perhaps TRBD1 (6 bases). The V end lost 1 base, the J end lost 1 base, and 13 bases lay between the germline ends. Per germline, CDR1 LGHDT and CDR2 YNNKEL (reference sequence). This CDR3 spans 16 amino acids. As DNA, the CDR3 is TGTGCCAGCAGCCAAGGTTGGACAGAAAATAACTATGGCTACACCTTC. Amino acid sequence: CASSQGWTENNYGYTF.

This clone was recorded only once. The V call is TRBV7-3, the J call TRBJ2-3; D is undetermined. The CDR3 totals 15 residues. The germline V and J ends were trimmed by 2 bases and 3 bases, with 12 bases remaining between them. CDR1 SGHTA and CDR2 FQGTGA come from the germline V gene. The CDR3 region is CASSLYARLTDTQYF. CDR3 nucleotide sequence: TGTGCCAGCAGCTTATACGCCAGGCTAACAGATACGCAGTATTTT.

This clone was detected only a few times. This chain's CDR3 is CASSFGRGGPYEQYF. In DNA form, the CDR3 reads TGCGCCAGCAGCTTTGGGCGGGGGGGCCCCTACGAGCAGTACTTC. This chain joins TRBV5-1 and TRBJ2-7; 9 positions match TRBD2. V lost 2 bases and J lost 2; bases outside the gene matches: 5. The CDR3 runs 15 residues. Germline V lookup: CDR1 SGHRS, CDR2 YFSETQ.

This clone has a handful of counts. The chain carries TRBV7-9 and TRBJ2-7; 9 bases line up with TRBD2. The germline CDR1 and CDR2 sequences are SEHNR and FQNEAQ (reference sequence). The CDR3 totals 14 residues. CDR3 in DNA: TGTGCGTCACAGCGGGGCGGGGGGGAGGACGAGCAGTACTTC. As protein: CASQRGGGEDEQYF.

V gene TRBV6-2 or TRBV6-3 combines with J gene TRBJ1-1; maybe TRBD1 (5 bases). The V gene lost 4 bases and the J gene lost 6 bases, with 36 bases spanning the gap. The CDR3 runs 21 residues. In germline, CDR1 is MNHEY, CDR2 SVGEGT. The CDR3 nucleotides are TGTGCCAGCAGTTTTATCGGGTCGTTGGAGCAGGGTCAAATTCAATGGGCTGAAGCTTTCTTT. Translating it yields CASSFIGSLEQGQIQWAEAFF.

This clone was found a few times. The J gene is TRBJ2-5, the V gene TRBV7-2, with a weak D call TRBD1 (8 bases). The CDR3 contains 12 residues. CDR1 and CDR2 (germline): SGHTA, FQGNSA. The V gene lost 9 bases and the J gene lost 5 bases, with 13 bases spanning the gap. CDR3 sequence reads: CASDRGGETQYF. For the CDR3, the DNA is TGTGCCAGTGACAGGGGAGGGGAGACCCAGTACTTC.

This chain uses TRBV28 with TRBJ1-5; the D gene is possibly TRBD1 (5 bases). This CDR3 spans 15 amino acids. V was clipped by 6 bases and J by 2 bases, with 14 bases between them. Per the germline V gene, CDR1 is MDHEN and CDR2 is SYDVKM. CDR3 DNA sequence: TGTGCCAGCAGCCACCGGGGGAGTGGCAATCAGCCCCAGCATTTT. It is translated as CASSHRGSGNQPQHF.

The V call is TRBV4-2, the J call TRBJ1-1, with D tentatively TRBD1 (5 bases). With 1 base removed from V and 5 bases from J, the gap between germline ends came to 20 bases. CDR1 and CDR2 from the germline V gene are LGHNA and YNFKEQ. The CDR3 loop spans 17 amino acids. The CDR3 sequence is CASSQGGAGVQGTEAFF. In DNA form, the CDR3 reads TGTGCCAGCAGCCAAGGGGGCGCGGGGGTTCAGGGTACTGAAGCTTTCTTT.

V and J are TRBV28 and TRBJ1-2; 7 positions agree with TRBD1. Germline V lookup: CDR1 MDHEN, CDR2 SYDVKM. V was clipped by 6 bases and J by 7 bases; unmatched bases: 11. This CDR3 contains 14 residues. The CDR3 DNA reads as TGTGCCAGCAGCGCCCTCACAGGGGATGGTGGCTACACCTTC. Amino acids: CASSALTGDGGYTF.